Presented here are 32 T cell receptor beta chains from one specimen sequenced in a study of cytomegalovirus exposure and HLA in healthy donors. The PCR made use of 60 Vbeta and 13 Jbeta primers. Method: immunoSEQ multiplex PCR; TCRdb's copy keeps in-frame clones and lacks some. The table records 120,000 to 150,000 clones, roughly three quarters of them present only once. The specimen sequenced was PBMCs. The source of these receptors is a woman between 50 and 59 years old in good health and CMV-seronegative.

The V call is TRBV6-6, the J call TRBJ1-5, with 7 bases fitting TRBD1. Per germline, CDR1 MNHNY and CDR2 SVGAGI (reference sequence). The length of the CDR3 is 13 residues. V trimming: 6 bases; J trimming: 4 bases; junction bases outside the gene matches: 3. The CDR3 coding sequence is TGTGCCAGCAGCGGACAGGAAAATCAGCCCCAGCATTTT. Its protein product is CASSGQENQPQHF.

This chain links TRBV15 with TRBJ2-7, with D possibly matching TRBD2 (6 bases). The CDR3 is 15 residues long. The V gene lost 2 bases and the J gene lost 6 bases, with 17 bases spanning the gap. From germline, CDR1 is LNHNV and CDR2 YYDKDF (reference sequence). CDR3 sequence: CATSRREVPVGEQYF. In DNA form, the CDR3 reads TGTGCCACCAGCAGAAGGGAGGTCCCGGTAGGCGAGCAGTACTTC.

The V gene is TRBV6-1, the J gene TRBJ2-5; 7 bases line up with TRBD1. With V trimmed by 6 bases and J by 9 bases, 10 bases remained unmatched. Looked up from germline, CDR1 is MNHNS and CDR2 is SASEGT. The CDR3 sequence is 13 residues long. CDR3 loop: CASRRGRQKSQYF. CDR3 DNA sequence: TGTGCCAGCAGGAGGGGGCGCCAAAAGTCCCAGTACTTC.

The chain employs TRBV4-1 and TRBJ2-7; unclear D gene. Trimming took 4 bases from V and 3 from J, leaving 13 bases between them. The CDR3 covers 14 residues. Germline V CDR1 and CDR2: MGHRA, YSYEKL. The CDR3 loop reads CASSPRSTVYEQYF. DNA of the CDR3: TGCGCCAGCAGCCCCCGGTCTACGGTCTACGAGCAGTACTTC.

The V call is TRBV2, the J call TRBJ1-2; a weak D match, TRBD1 (5 bases). Trimming took off 6 bases at V and 8 bases at J, with 13 bases between the two ends. CDR1 is SNHLY, CDR2 FYNNEI, per germline. This CDR3 is 12 amino acids long. CDR3 region: CASRGPLGGYTF. In DNA, the CDR3 is TGTGCCAGCAGGGGGCCTCTAGGAGGCTACACCTTC.

CDR3 nucleotide sequence: TGTGCCATAGTAGCGAACAGCTCCTACGAGCAGTACTTC. Translating gives CAIVANSSYEQYF. The chain carries TRBV7-9 and TRBJ2-7; possible D gene TRBD2, 5 bases. V shed 10 bases and J shed 0 bases, with 13 bases lying between them. There are 13 residues in the CDR3. Germline V CDR1 and CDR2: SEHNR, FQNEAQ (reference sequence).

This clone turned up a few times. The genes are TRBV5-1 and TRBJ1-4; possible D gene TRBD1, 5 bases. The CDR3 is 14 amino acids. The germline gives CDR1 SGHRS, CDR2 YFSETQ. V dropped 2 bases and J dropped 6 bases, with 11 bases sitting between them. The DNA of the CDR3 is TGCGCCAGCAGCTTCGGGCAGGGCCATGAAAAACTGTTTTTT. Amino acids: CASSFGQGHEKLFF.

This CDR3 is CASSLDRSNEQFF. The CDR3 DNA follows: TGCGCCAGCAGCCTGGACAGATCCAATGAGCAGTTCTTC. The V and J genes are TRBV5-1 and TRBJ2-1; TRBD1 might be the D (6 bases). The germline CDR1 and CDR2 sequences are SGHRS and YFSETQ. This CDR3 comprises 13 residues. Trimming removed 4 bases at V and 6 bases at J, with 11 bases between.

This clone was seen only a few times. The chain uses TRBV6-1 and TRBJ1-2; D not certain. The CDR3 loop spans 13 amino acids. V lost 0 bases and J lost 5, with 7 bases in between. Germline values: CDR1 MNHNS, CDR2 SASEGT. CDR3 region: CASSEAGRYGYTF. CDR3 nucleotide sequence: TGTGCCAGCAGTGAAGCCGGCAGGTATGGCTACACCTTC.

The chain links TRBV4-1 to TRBJ1-1; D ambiguous. This CDR3 is 14 amino acids long. The V gene lost 1 base and the J gene lost 11 bases, with 17 bases spanning the gap. The V gene's germline CDR1 is MGHRA and CDR2 YSYEKL. CDR3 coding DNA: TGCGCCAGCAGCCAAGGAGTGATTAGCTACTGGGCTTTCTTT. It is translated as CASSQGVISYWAFF.

The chain carries TRBV27 and TRBJ2-6, with D possibly being TRBD1 (5 bases). This CDR3 contains 18 residues. Germline lookup yields CDR1 MNHEY and CDR2 SMNVEV (reference sequence). The V and J ends lost 6 bases and 0 bases respectively, with 18 bases between them. The CDR3, as DNA: TGTGCCAGCAGATCAGGGAATGCTGGGGCCTCTGGGGCCAACGTCCTGACTTTC. Encoded protein: CASRSGNAGASGANVLTF.

This clone has only one observation. The rearrangement joins TRBV5-4 to TRBJ1-2; TRBD1 agrees at 10 bases. The CDR3 spans 15 residues. V lost 0 bases, J lost 6 bases, and 5 bases stayed unmatched. Germline lookup yields CDR1 SGHNT and CDR2 YYREEE (reference sequence). For the CDR3, the DNA is TGTGCCAGCAGCTTGGTAGGGACAGGGGCCCATGGCTACACCTTC. Amino acid sequence: CASSLVGTGAHGYTF.

The chain uses TRBV9 and TRBJ2-1; a possible D gene is TRBD2 (6 bases). The CDR3 has 15 residues. Germline assignment: CDR1 SGDLS and CDR2 YYNGEE. The V and J ends lost 0 bases and 6 bases respectively, with 13 bases between them. The CDR3 DNA is TGTGCCAGCAGCGTAGGTGCGGGGCCCGGCAATGAGCAGTTCTTC. It is translated as CASSVGAGPGNEQFF.

The V and J genes are TRBV2 and TRBJ1-6, with D unclear. The germline V gene has CDR1 SNHLY and CDR2 FYNNEI. Deletions cut 6 bases from V and 15 bases from J, with 12 bases between. The CDR3 is made up of 11 amino acids. Here the CDR3 DNA reads TGTGCCAGCAGGGCCCTGCTAGGCCTCCACTTT. Amino acid sequence: CASRALLGLHF.

The chain has TRBV27 and TRBJ1-2; unclear D gene. Germline lookup yields CDR1 MNHEY and CDR2 SMNVEV (reference sequence). The germline V and J ends were trimmed by 8 bases and 4 bases, with 14 bases remaining between them. The CDR3 contains 13 residues. This CDR3 is CASGPTRFYGYTF. In nucleotides, the CDR3 is TGTGCCAGCGGGCCGACACGGTTCTATGGCTACACCTTC.

The table lists this clone with a few counts. In nucleotides, the CDR3 is TGTGCCAGCAGTTACGGGGACTATACCCCAGAGACCCAGTACTTC. This codes for CASSYGDYTPETQYF. The gene calls are TRBV6-5 and TRBJ2-5; 7 bases agree with TRBD2. Germline lookup yields CDR1 MNHEY and CDR2 SVGAGI. The ends lost 2 bases at V and 4 bases at J; junction bases unmatched: 7. CDR3 length: 15 amino acids.

V is TRBV4-1 and J is TRBJ2-3, with unresolved D. This CDR3 contains 15 residues. Per germline, CDR1 MGHRA and CDR2 YSYEKL. With 0 bases removed from V and 0 bases from J, the gap between germline ends came to 7 bases. As DNA, the CDR3 is TGCGCCAGCAGCCAAGATGGGCCTAGCACAGATACGCAGTATTTT. This encodes CASSQDGPSTDTQYF.

The chain combines TRBV5-1 with TRBJ2-1; 13 nucleotides agree with TRBD2. In germline, CDR1 is SGHRS, CDR2 YFSETQ. V was clipped by 4 bases and J by 9 bases; unmatched bases: 16. The CDR3 is 18 amino acids. The CDR3 DNA sequence: TGCGCCAGCAGCAGAACTAGCGGGGGGGCCCAGGGGGTTGGTGAGCAGTTCTTC. This encodes CASSRTSGGAQGVGEQFF.

The chain has TRBV5-8 and TRBJ1-4; no firm D call. The length of the CDR3 is 14 residues. Germline-derived CDR1 and CDR2 are SGHTS and YDEGEE. V was cut by 2 bases and J by 4 bases, with 9 bases left in between. The CDR3 DNA reads TGTGCCAGCAGCTTTACCGGGGTTAATGAAAAACTGTTTTTT. Encoded protein: CASSFTGVNEKLFF.

V gene TRBV6-1 combines with J gene TRBJ2-3, with 9 bases that match TRBD2. The CDR3 totals 15 residues. The V gene end was trimmed by 1 base and the J gene end by 6 bases; junction bases not matched to a gene: 5. Germline values: CDR1 MNHNS, CDR2 SASEGT. The CDR3 coding sequence is TGTGCCAGCAGTGAAGGGCGGGGGGGCCTCGATACGCAGTATTTT. Protein: CASSEGRGGLDTQYF.

This chain uses TRBV9 with TRBJ1-2; D is unclear. Trimming shortened V by 2 bases and J by 4 bases, and 12 bases separated the two germline ends. The germline V gene encodes CDR1 SGDLS and CDR2 YYNGEE. CDR3 size: 14 residues. CDR3 residues: CASSVSTSGYGYTF. For the CDR3, the DNA is TGTGCCAGCAGCGTTTCGACAAGCGGCTATGGCTACACCTTC.

V gene TRBV9 combines with J gene TRBJ2-1; possible D gene TRBD2, 6 bases. V lost 3 bases, J lost 8 bases, and 21 bases lay in between. Germline values: CDR1 SGDLS, CDR2 YYNGEE. The CDR3 spans 16 residues. CDR3 sequence reads: CASSEAGTFTKDEQFF. CDR3 nucleotide sequence: TGTGCCAGCAGCGAGGCCGGGACTTTCACTAAAGATGAGCAGTTCTTC.

This clone appeared a single time. The chain employs TRBV11-2 and TRBJ2-7; D ambiguous. Trimming removed 1 base at V and 3 bases at J, with 4 bases between. Germline V lookup: CDR1 SGHAT, CDR2 FQNNGV. There are 12 residues in the CDR3. The CDR3, as DNA: TGTGCCAGCAGCTTAGTACTCTACGAGCAGTACTTC. Protein sequence: CASSLVLYEQYF.

This chain uses TRBV6-1 with TRBJ1-5; TRBD1 matches at 7 bases. V lost 6 bases, J lost 4 bases, and 6 bases stayed unmatched. Per the germline V gene, CDR1 is MNHNS and CDR2 is SASEGT. The CDR3 loop spans 14 amino acids. In DNA form, the CDR3 reads TGTGCCAGCAGAGATGACAGGGTTAATCAGCCCCAGCATTTT. The encoded protein is CASRDDRVNQPQHF.

The chain combines TRBV5-4 with TRBJ2-2; a weak D match, TRBD2 (5 bases). CDR1 SGHNT and CDR2 YYREEE come from the germline V gene (reference sequence). The CDR3 has 15 amino acids. Trimming cost V 6 bases and J 6 bases, with 18 bases left between them. This chain's CDR3 is CASNSRSGRAGELFF. CDR3 in DNA: TGTGCCAGCAACTCAAGATCGGGAAGGGCCGGGGAGCTGTTTTTT.

This chain links TRBV5-4 with TRBJ1-4; 8 nucleotides align to TRBD1. J lost 8 bases, V lost 2 bases, and 5 bases had no gene match. Germline lookup yields CDR1 SGHNT and CDR2 YYREEE (reference sequence). There are 14 residues in the CDR3. The chain's CDR3 is CASSFQGAEEKLFF. The CDR3 nucleotides read TGTGCCAGCAGCTTCCAGGGGGCTGAGGAAAAACTGTTTTTT.

The V and J genes are TRBV7-4 and TRBJ2-5, with 9 positions matching TRBD2. CDR1 and CDR2 (germline): SGHVT, SQSDAQ. This CDR3 has 16 residues. V lost 7 bases and J lost 4; bases outside the gene matches: 13. This CDR3 reads CASIRGGGGAIETQYF. In DNA, the CDR3 is TGTGCCAGCATCAGAGGGGGCGGGGGGGCGATAGAGACCCAGTACTTC.

This chain joins TRBV2 and TRBJ2-7; maybe TRBD2 (7 bases). Germline V gene sequence: CDR1 SNHLY, CDR2 FYNNEI. This CDR3 contains 15 residues. Deletions cut 4 bases from V and 10 bases from J, with 23 bases between. In DNA form, the CDR3 reads TGTGCCAGCAGTGCCGGCGGGGGCCGTGCTAGCGAACAGTACTTC. The encoded protein is CASSAGGGRASEQYF.

V gene TRBV28 combines with J gene TRBJ1-5; D perhaps matches TRBD1 (6 bases). V gave up 6 bases and J gave up 0 bases, with 18 bases separating them. Germline-derived CDR1 and CDR2 are MDHEN and SYDVKM. CDR3 length: 17 amino acids. In nucleotides, the CDR3 is TGTGCCAGCAGGAGAAGACAGGTTAGATATAGCAATCAGCCCCAGCATTTT. This gives the protein CASRRRQVRYSNQPQHF. The full variable domain, its missing parts supplied by reference TRBV28 and TRBJ1-5, is DVKVTQSSRYLVKRTGEKVFLECVQDMDHENMFWYRQDPGLGLRLIYFSYDVKMKEKGDIPEGYSVSREKKERFSLILESASTNQTSMYLCASRRRQVRYSNQPQHFGDGTRLSIL.

J is TRBJ2-3 and V is TRBV4-2; 7 nucleotides match TRBD2. In germline, CDR1 is LGHNA, CDR2 YNFKEQ. J gave up 5 bases and V 3 bases, and 5 bases lay outside the gene matches. This CDR3 region has 14 residues. The CDR3 spells CASSQKTSVDTQYF. The CDR3 bases are TGTGCCAGCAGCCAGAAAACTAGCGTAGATACGCAGTATTTT.

CDR3 loop: CASSVEGQGDEQYF. The CDR3 bases are TGTGCCAGCAGCGTAGAGGGACAGGGGGACGAGCAGTACTTC. V gene TRBV9 combines with J gene TRBJ2-7, with TRBD1 identical over 11 bases. This CDR3 region has 14 residues. Germline V lookup: CDR1 SGDLS, CDR2 YYNGEE. V lost 0 bases to trimming and J lost 5 bases; unmatched junction nucleotides: 1.

This chain connects TRBV5-4 to TRBJ2-5, with 11 bases identical to TRBD2. V lost 2 bases, J lost 5 bases, and 8 bases stayed unmatched. Germline values: CDR1 SGHNT, CDR2 YYREEE (reference sequence). The CDR3 sequence is 16 residues long. CDR3 sequence reads: CASSLSTSGDVETQYF. The CDR3 DNA sequence: TGTGCCAGCAGCTTATCGACTAGCGGGGACGTTGAGACCCAGTACTTC.